This TCR beta chain derives from a study of blood T cells in healthy people across ages. Looking at the study overall: Template switching recovered approximately one barcoded beta molecule for every two T cells.

General study points: In these data, TCR beta diversity tracked strongly with naive T cell percentage.

The authors ran a second PCR of about 6 to 11 cycles using a sample-barcoded 5' primer and a J-beta primer mix. Each cDNA molecule carried a tag from a template-switch adaptor that contained 12 random nucleotides. TCRdb reprocessed the 5' RACE reads via MiXCR and lists one record per CDR3 protein. The table lists roughly 2 million distinct CDR3 sequences, about 50% of them singletons. CDR3 size: 21 residues. The ends were cut back, 3 bases at V and 0 bases at J, with 24 bases in the middle. Germline V CDR1 and CDR2: LNHNV, YYDKDF (reference sequence). On this clonotype: Its matching antigen is unknown.

The sample, about 10 milliliters of peripheral blood, was drawn from each donor. The specimen was blood. The genes are TRBV15 and TRBJ1-6; D remains ambiguous. The clonotype was recovered from a woman between 40 and 50 years old in good health. The chain's CDR3 is CATSRDLRSVQPSSYNSPLHF. The CDR3 coding sequence is TGTGCCACCAGCAGGGATCTAAGGAGTGTGCAGCCCAGCTCCTATAATTCACCCCTCCACTTT.